Each of the 10 T cell receptor beta chains below was sequenced from the same sample in a study of shared clonotypes between healthy human individuals. Sequenced by immunoSEQ multiplex PCR; TCRdb stores in-frame clones only, minus some. The sample holds under 2,500,000 clones, under 97% seen once. The sequenced material came from naive CD4+ T cells sorted from blood. The subset denotes: CD45RA+ positively selected. Receptors were obtained from a man aged 18 to 35 in good health.

The chain recombines TRBV11-2 with TRBJ1-4; D unclear. The V gene's germline CDR1 is SGHAT and CDR2 FQNNGV. Trimming left V 4 bases short and J 7 bases short, with 19 bases between. This CDR3 has 16 residues. This CDR3 is CASSSGLASIVEKLFF. The CDR3 DNA reads TGTGCCAGCAGCTCCGGGCTGGCGAGTATTGTTGAAAAACTGTTTTTT.

This clone was counted once. This chain joins TRBV15 and TRBJ2-3; the match to TRBD2 covers 9 bases. Germline values: CDR1 LNHNV, CDR2 YYDKDF (reference sequence). There are 14 residues in the CDR3. The trim removed 7 bases at V and 1 base at J, leaving 3 bases unmatched. The CDR3 DNA reads TGTGCCACCACTAGCGGGGACCGCACAGATACGCAGTATTTT. Protein: CATTSGDRTDTQYF.

This rearrangement joins TRBV30 to TRBJ1-5, with D hard to call. The CDR3 length is 12 residues. Germline lookup yields CDR1 GTSNPN and CDR2 SVGIG (reference sequence). V was pared by 1 base and J by 15 bases, with 16 bases between. The CDR3 DNA sequence: TGTGCCTGGAGTGATCCTGGAGGGCCCGTGCATTTT. It yields the protein CAWSDPGGPVHF. The complete variable domain, with remaining parts taken from reference TRBV30 and TRBJ1-5, reads SQTIHQWPATLVQPVGSPLSLECTVEGTSNPNLYWYRQAAGRGLQLLFYSVGIGQISSEVPQNLSASRPQDRQFILSSKKLLLSDSGFYLCAWSDPGGPVHFGDGTRLSIL.

This sequence joins TRBV28 and TRBJ2-2; D is uncertain. The germline V gene has CDR1 MDHEN and CDR2 SYDVKM. This CDR3 comprises 16 residues. Trimming shortened V by 4 bases and J by 6 bases, and 18 bases separated the two germline ends. The CDR3 protein is CASSSPHGEAPGELFF. The CDR3 DNA reads TGTGCCAGCAGTTCCCCCCACGGCGAGGCCCCCGGGGAGCTGTTTTTT.

This rearrangement joins TRBV19 to TRBJ2-5; 9 bases are a match to TRBD1. Trimming at V came to 4 bases and at J to 2 bases, leaving 14 bases not matched to a gene. The CDR3 sequence is 18 residues long. The germline V gene has CDR1 LNHDA and CDR2 SQIVND (reference sequence). In DNA form, the CDR3 reads TGTGCCAGTAGTAAATCCGGGACAGGGACCTTTCGTCAAGAGACCCAGTACTTC. Its protein product is CASSKSGTGTFRQETQYF.

The chain couples TRBV29-1 to TRBJ1-1; 7 positions match TRBD1. CDR1 and CDR2 from the germline V gene are SQVTM and ANQGSEA. The V and J ends lost 6 bases and 5 bases, in that order; junction bases with no gene match: 15. The CDR3 contains 15 residues. The CDR3 loop reads CSVPRDSVPQTEAFF. DNA of the CDR3: TGCAGCGTCCCCCGGGACAGTGTCCCTCAGACTGAAGCTTTCTTT.

The rearrangement uses TRBV18 and TRBJ2-2, with TRBD1 as a possible D gene (6 bases). Between the trimmed V and J ends, which lost 3 bases and 0 bases, there was a span of 11 bases. The CDR3 is made up of 16 amino acids. Germline V gene sequence: CDR1 KGHSH, CDR2 LQKENI. CDR3 loop: CASSPVTGSNTGELFF. The CDR3 DNA reads TGTGCCAGCTCACCCGTGACAGGTTCGAACACCGGGGAGCTGTTTTTT.

This chain connects TRBV7-2 to TRBJ2-7; D call uncertain. The V end lost 5 bases, the J end lost 0 bases, and 8 bases lay between the germline ends. Germline V gene lookup returns CDR1 SGHTA and CDR2 FQGNSA. The CDR3 sequence is 13 residues long. Written as DNA, the CDR3 is TGTGCCAGCAGCCGACGAACCTCCTACGAGCAGTACTTC. This encodes CASSRRTSYEQYF.

The genes are TRBV15 and TRBJ1-2, with 9 bases identical to TRBD1. The trim removed 2 bases at V and 5 bases at J, leaving 6 bases unmatched. Germline values: CDR1 LNHNV, CDR2 YYDKDF (reference sequence). The CDR3 is 15 residues long. The CDR3 DNA reads TGTGCCACCAGCAGACGGACAGGGGCAAATTATGGCTACACCTTC. Protein: CATSRRTGANYGYTF. The full variable domain, in which reference TRBV15 and TRBJ1-2 provide the parts outside the CDR3, is DAMVIQNPRYQVTQFGKPVTLSCSQTLNHNVMYWYQQKSSQAPKLLFHYYDKDFNNEADTPDNFQSRRPNTSFCFLDIRSPGLGDTAMYLCATSRRTGANYGYTFGSGTRLTVV.

This clone occurred once. Other nucleotide sequences from this sample produce the same CDR3. The chain couples TRBV10-3 to TRBJ1-1; perhaps TRBD1 as D (5 bases). The CDR3 consists of 14 residues. V shed 2 bases and J shed 2 bases, with 9 bases lying between them. Germline CDR1 reads ENHRY; CDR2 reads SYGVKD. CDR3 amino acids: CAISEGGRNTEAFF. DNA of the CDR3: TGTGCCATCAGTGAGGGGGGGAGAAACACTGAAGCTTTCTTT.